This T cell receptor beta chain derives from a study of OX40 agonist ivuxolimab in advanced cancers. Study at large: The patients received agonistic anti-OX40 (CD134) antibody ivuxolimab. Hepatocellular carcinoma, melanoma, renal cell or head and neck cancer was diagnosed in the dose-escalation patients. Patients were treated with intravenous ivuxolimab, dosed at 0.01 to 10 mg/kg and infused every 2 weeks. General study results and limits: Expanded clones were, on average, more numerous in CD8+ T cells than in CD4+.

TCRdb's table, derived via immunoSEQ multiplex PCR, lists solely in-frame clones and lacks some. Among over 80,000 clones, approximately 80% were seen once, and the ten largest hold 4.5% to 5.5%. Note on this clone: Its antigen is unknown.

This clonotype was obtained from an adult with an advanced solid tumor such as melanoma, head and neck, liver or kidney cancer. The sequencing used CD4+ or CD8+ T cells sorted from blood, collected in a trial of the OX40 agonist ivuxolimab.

This CDR3 is CASGLESTSGVYNEQFF. In DNA, the CDR3 is TGTGCTAGTGGTTTGGAGTCTACTAGCGGGGTATACAATGAGCAGTTCTTC. The gene calls are TRBV12-5 and TRBJ2-1, with 10 bases identical to TRBD2. The CDR3 consists of 17 residues. Germline trimming cut 1 base from V and 4 bases from J; bases unmatched to any gene: 7. Germline values: CDR1 LGHNT, CDR2 FRNRAP.